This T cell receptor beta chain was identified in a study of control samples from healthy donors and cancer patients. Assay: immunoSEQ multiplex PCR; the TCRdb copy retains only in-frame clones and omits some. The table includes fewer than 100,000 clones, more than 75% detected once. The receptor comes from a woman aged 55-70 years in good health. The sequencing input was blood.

CDR3 coding DNA: TGTGCCAGCTCACCACCCGGGCGAGGAGGGACTGAAGCTTTCTTT. Encoded protein: CASSPPGRGGTEAFF. This sequence joins TRBV18 and TRBJ1-1; D uncertain. The V and J ends lost 0 bases and 5 bases respectively, with 13 bases between them. Per germline, CDR1 KGHSH and CDR2 LQKENI. The CDR3 is made up of 15 amino acids.